This T cell receptor (beta chain) was sequenced during a study of shared clonotypes between healthy human individuals. Study-level results: Sampling covered nothing but blood. Tissue TCR repertoires likely differ from those found in blood.

Naive CD8 cells were CD45RO-negative, positively selected for CCR7, excluding terminally differentiated effector memory CD45RA+ cells. Remarks on this clone: Its specificity is unknown.

The CDR3 consists of 14 residues. Germline CDR1 SGHRS, CDR2 YFSETQ. V was pared by 4 bases and J by 4 bases, with 15 bases between. Once extracted for a subset, genomic DNA was divided evenly among several immunoSEQ plates. The assay was immunoSEQ multiplex PCR, and TCRdb's table has in-frame clones only and misses some. This sample has hundreds of thousands of clones, with approximately 95% found just once. The chain links TRBV5-1 to TRBJ2-7; D might be TRBD2 (6 bases). Source material: naive CD8+ T cells sorted from blood. The clonotype was recovered from a woman in her twenties or thirties in good health. Written as DNA, the CDR3 is TGCGCCAGCAGCGAAACCGGGAGATCTTACGAGCAGTACTTC. This gives the protein CASSETGRSYEQYF.